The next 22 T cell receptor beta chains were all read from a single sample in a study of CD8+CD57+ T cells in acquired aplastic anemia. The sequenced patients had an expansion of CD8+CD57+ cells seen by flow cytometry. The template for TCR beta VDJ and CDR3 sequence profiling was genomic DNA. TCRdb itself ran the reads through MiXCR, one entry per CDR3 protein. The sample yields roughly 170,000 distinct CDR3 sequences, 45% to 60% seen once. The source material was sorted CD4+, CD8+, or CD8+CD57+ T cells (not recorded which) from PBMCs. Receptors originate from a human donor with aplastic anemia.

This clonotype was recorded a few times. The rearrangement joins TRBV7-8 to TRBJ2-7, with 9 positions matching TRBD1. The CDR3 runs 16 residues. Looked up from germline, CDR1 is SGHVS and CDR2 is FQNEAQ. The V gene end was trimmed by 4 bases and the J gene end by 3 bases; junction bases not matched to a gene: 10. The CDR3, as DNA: TGTGCCAGCAGCTCCCATCCCGGGACAGGGAGCTACGAGCAGTACTTC. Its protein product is CASSSHPGTGSYEQYF. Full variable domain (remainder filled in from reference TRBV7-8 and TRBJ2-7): GAGVSQSPRYKVAKRGQDVALRCDPISGHVSLFWYQQALGQGPEFLTYFQNEAQLDKSGLPSDRFFAERPEGSVSTLKIQRTQQEDSAVYLCASSSHPGTGSYEQYFGPGTRLTVT.

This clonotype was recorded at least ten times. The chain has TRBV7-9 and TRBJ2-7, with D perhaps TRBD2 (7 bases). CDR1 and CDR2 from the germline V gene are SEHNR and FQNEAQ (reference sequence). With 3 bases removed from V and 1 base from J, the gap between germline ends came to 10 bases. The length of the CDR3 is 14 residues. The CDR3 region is CASSFGGPSYEQYF. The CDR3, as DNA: TGTGCCAGCAGCTTCGGGGGGCCATCCTACGAGCAGTACTTC.

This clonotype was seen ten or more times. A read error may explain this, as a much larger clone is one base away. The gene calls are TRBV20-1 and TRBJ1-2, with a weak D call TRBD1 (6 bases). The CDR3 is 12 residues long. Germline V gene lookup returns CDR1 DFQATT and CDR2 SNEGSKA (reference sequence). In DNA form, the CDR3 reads TGCAGTGCTAGGGACAGTCTTTCCGGCTGCACCTTC. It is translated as CSARDSLSGCTF.

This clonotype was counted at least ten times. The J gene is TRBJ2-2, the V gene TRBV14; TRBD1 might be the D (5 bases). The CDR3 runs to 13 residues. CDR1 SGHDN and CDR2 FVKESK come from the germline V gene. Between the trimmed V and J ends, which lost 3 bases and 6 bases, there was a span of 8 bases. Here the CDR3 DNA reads TGTGCCAGCAGCCAGACAGACTCCGGGGAGCTGTTTTTT. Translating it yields CASSQTDSGELFF.

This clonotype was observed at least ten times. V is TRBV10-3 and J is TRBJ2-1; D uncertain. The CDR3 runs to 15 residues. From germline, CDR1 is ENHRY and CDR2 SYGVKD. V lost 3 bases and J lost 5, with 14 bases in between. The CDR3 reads CAISDFGQDHNEQFF. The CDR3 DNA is TGTGCCATCAGTGATTTCGGTCAGGATCACAATGAGCAGTTCTTC.

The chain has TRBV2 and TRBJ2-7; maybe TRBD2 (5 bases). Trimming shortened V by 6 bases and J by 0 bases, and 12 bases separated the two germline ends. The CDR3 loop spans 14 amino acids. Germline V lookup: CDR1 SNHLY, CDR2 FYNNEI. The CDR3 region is CASRLVESSYEQYF. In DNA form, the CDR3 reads TGTGCCAGCAGACTAGTTGAATCCTCCTACGAGCAGTACTTC.

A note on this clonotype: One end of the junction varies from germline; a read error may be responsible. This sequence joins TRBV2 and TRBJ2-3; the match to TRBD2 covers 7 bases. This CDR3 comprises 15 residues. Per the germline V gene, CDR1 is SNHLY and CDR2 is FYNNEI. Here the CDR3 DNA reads TGTGCCAGCTCGCCCCAGGGCGGGAGCACGGATACGCAGTATTTT. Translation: CASSPQGGSTDTQYF.

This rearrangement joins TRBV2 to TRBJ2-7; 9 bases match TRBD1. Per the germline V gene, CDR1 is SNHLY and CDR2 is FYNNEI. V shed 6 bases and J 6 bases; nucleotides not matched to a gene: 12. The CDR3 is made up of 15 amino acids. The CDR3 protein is CASSRSDRGGSEQYF. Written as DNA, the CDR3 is TGTGCCAGCAGCCGATCCGACAGGGGGGGCTCCGAGCAGTACTTC.

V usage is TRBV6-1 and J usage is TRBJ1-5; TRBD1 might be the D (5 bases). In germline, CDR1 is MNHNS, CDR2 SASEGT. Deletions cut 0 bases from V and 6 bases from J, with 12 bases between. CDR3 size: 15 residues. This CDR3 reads CASSEAPRAGQPQHF. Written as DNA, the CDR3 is TGTGCCAGCAGTGAAGCTCCCAGGGCGGGTCAGCCCCAGCATTTT.

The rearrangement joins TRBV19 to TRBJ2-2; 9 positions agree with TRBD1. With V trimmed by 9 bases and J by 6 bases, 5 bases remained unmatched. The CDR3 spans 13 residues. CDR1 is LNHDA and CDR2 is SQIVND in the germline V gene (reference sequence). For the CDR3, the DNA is TGTGCCAGCTTTGGACAGGGGTCCGGGGAGCTGTTTTTT. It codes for CASFGQGSGELFF.

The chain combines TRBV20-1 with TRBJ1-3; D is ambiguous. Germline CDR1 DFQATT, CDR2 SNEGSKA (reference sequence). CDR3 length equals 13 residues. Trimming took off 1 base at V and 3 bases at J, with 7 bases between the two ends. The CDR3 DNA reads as TGCAGTGCTAGAGGGTCGGGTGGAAACACCATATATTTT. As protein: CSARGSGGNTIYF.

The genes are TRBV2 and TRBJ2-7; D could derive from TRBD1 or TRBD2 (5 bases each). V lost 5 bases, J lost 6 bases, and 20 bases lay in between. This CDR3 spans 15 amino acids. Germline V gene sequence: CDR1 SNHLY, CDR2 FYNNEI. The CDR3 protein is CASSFFRGERGEQYF. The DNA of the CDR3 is TGTGCCAGCAGTTTTTTCCGGGGAGAGAGGGGCGAGCAGTACTTC. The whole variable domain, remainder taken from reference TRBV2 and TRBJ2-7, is EPEVTQTPSHQVTQMGQEVILRCVPISNHLYFYWYRQILGQKVEFLVSFYNNEISEKSEIFDDQFSVERPDGSNFTLKIRSTKLEDSAMYFCASSFFRGERGEQYFGPGTRLTVT.

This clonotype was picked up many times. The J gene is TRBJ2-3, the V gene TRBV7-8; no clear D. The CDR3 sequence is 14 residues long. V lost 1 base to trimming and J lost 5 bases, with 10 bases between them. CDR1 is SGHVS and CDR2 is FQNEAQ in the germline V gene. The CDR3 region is CASSLDEARDTQYF. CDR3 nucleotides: TGTGCCAGCAGCTTAGACGAGGCGCGAGATACGCAGTATTTT.

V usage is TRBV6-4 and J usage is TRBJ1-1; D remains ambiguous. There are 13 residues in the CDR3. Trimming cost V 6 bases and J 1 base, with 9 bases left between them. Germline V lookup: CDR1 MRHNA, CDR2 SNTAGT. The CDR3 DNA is TGTGCCAGCAGCGTGGGTTGGAACACTGAAGCTTTCTTT. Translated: CASSVGWNTEAFF.

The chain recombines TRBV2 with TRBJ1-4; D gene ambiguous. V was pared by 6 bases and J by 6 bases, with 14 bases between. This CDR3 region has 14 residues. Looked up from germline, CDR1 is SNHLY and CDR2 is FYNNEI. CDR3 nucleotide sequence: TGTGCCAGCAGCGAGGAGGACGCCTATGAAAAACTGTTTTTT. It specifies CASSEEDAYEKLFF.

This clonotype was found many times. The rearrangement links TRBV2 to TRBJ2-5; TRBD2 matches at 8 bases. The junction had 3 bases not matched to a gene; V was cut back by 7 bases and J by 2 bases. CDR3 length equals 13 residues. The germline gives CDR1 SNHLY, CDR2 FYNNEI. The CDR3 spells CASTGGGQETQYF. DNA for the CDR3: TGTGCCAGCACCGGGGGGGGACAAGAGACCCAGTACTTC.

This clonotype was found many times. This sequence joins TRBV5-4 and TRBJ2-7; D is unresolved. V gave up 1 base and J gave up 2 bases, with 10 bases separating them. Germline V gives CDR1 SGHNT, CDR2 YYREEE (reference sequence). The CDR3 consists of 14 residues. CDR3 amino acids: CASSLNTGPYEQYF. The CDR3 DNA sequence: TGTGCCAGCAGCTTGAATACCGGACCCTACGAGCAGTACTTC.

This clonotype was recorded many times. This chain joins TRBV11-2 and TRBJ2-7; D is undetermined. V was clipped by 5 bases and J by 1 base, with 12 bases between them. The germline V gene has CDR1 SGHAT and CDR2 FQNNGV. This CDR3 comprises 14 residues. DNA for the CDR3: TGTGCCAGCAGCCCTCCCGGCGGTTCCTACGAGCAGTACTTC. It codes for CASSPPGGSYEQYF.

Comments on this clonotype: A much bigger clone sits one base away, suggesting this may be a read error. The CDR3 coding sequence is TGTGCCAGCAGACCCGTCTGGGGGTCGGACACTGAAGCTCTCTTT. This codes for CASRPVWGSDTEALF. The chain uses TRBV7-8 and TRBJ1-1, with D perhaps matching TRBD1 (5 bases). Germline loops: CDR1 SGHVS, CDR2 FQNEAQ. The CDR3 has 15 amino acids.

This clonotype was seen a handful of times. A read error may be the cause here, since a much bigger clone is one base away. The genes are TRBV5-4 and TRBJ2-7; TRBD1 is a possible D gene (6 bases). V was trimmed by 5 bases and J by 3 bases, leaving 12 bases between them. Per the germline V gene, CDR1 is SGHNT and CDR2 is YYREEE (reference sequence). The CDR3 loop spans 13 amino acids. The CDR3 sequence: CASSDRRGYEQYF. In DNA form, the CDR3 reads TGTGCCAGCAGTGACAGGAGAGGCTACGAGCAGTACTTC.

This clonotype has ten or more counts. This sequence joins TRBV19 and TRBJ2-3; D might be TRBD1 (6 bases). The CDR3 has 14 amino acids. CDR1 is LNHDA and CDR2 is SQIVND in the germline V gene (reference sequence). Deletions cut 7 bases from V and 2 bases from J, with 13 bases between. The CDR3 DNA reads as TGTGCCAGTAAGCTACAGGGCCTCACAGATACGCAGTATTTT. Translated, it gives CASKLQGLTDTQYF.

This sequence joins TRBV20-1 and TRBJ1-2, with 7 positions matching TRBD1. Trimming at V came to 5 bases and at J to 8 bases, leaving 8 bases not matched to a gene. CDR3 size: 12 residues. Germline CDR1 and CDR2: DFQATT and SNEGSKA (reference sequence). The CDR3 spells CSAGEQGSGYTF. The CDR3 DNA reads TGCAGTGCTGGCGAACAGGGGTCGGGCTACACCTTC.